The 8 T cell receptor beta chains below all came from one sample that was sequenced in a study of shared clonotypes between healthy human individuals. TCRdb's copy holds only in-frame clones and misses some; the assay was immunoSEQ multiplex PCR. The sample lists about half a million clones; almost 80% were seen once. The sequenced sample was PBMCs. These receptors all stem from a woman in her thirties or forties in good health. Some clones in this sample may be carry-over from other donors' samples.

This chain links TRBV19 with TRBJ2-1, with D possibly TRBD1 on 6 matching bases. The germline CDR1 and CDR2 sequences are LNHDA and SQIVND (reference sequence). The CDR3 is 16 amino acids. With 4 bases removed from V and 0 bases from J, the gap between germline ends came to 13 bases. As DNA, the CDR3 is TGTGCCAGTAGTACCTTACAGGGCTTCTCCTACAATGAGCAGTTCTTC. Protein product: CASSTLQGFSYNEQFF.

The chain has TRBV29-1 and TRBJ2-1; 11 nucleotides agree with TRBD2. V dropped 6 bases and J dropped 7; count of bases not matched to a gene: 11. The CDR3 has 15 residues. Germline lookup yields CDR1 SQVTM and CDR2 ANQGSEA. Here the CDR3 DNA reads TGCAGCGTAGTCGGACTAGCGGGCCTGGGGAATGAGCAGTTCTTC. This sequence encodes CSVVGLAGLGNEQFF.

Note on this clone: The germline gene is not matched at one end of the junction; a read error may be the cause. The chain carries TRBV7-7 and TRBJ2-2; D is unresolved. Looked up from germline, CDR1 is SSHAT and CDR2 is FNYEAQ (reference sequence). CDR3 length equals 13 residues. The CDR3 DNA is TGTGCTAGCAGCTTAGGAAACACCGGGGAGCTGTTTTTT. Protein: CASSLGNTGELFF.

Points on this clone: The sample holds other DNA sequences that translate to the same CDR3. The genes are TRBV9 and TRBJ2-3; D not resolved. Deletions cut 2 bases from V and 0 bases from J, with 1 base between. The CDR3 is 12 amino acids. Looked up from germline, CDR1 is SGDLS and CDR2 is YYNGEE. The CDR3: CASSVSTDTQYF. CDR3 coding DNA: TGTGCCAGCAGCGTGAGCACAGATACGCAGTATTTT.

This sequence joins TRBV13 and TRBJ2-3, with 12 bases that match TRBD2. Looked up from germline, CDR1 is PRHDT and CDR2 is FYEKMQ (reference sequence). CDR3 length: 17 amino acids. V lost 5 bases and J lost 2; bases outside the gene matches: 8. CDR3 amino acids: CASSAPSGGDLTDTQYF. DNA for the CDR3: TGTGCCAGCAGCGCACCTAGCGGGGGGGACCTCACAGATACGCAGTATTTT.

The genes are TRBV6-4 and TRBJ2-1; 11 bases map to TRBD2. J lost 9 bases, V lost 4 bases, and 5 bases had no gene match. The CDR3 extends over 14 amino acids. Per germline, CDR1 MRHNA and CDR2 SNTAGT. Written as DNA, the CDR3 is TGTGCCAGCAGTGTTGAACTAGCGGGAGTTGAGCAGTTCTTC. This codes for CASSVELAGVEQFF.

The V call is TRBV28, the J call TRBJ1-2, with D hard to call. Deletions cut 5 bases from V and 4 bases from J, with 11 bases between. This CDR3 region has 13 residues. CDR1 and CDR2 (germline): MDHEN, SYDVKM. The CDR3 nucleotides read TGTGCCAGCAGTACCGAGCCCACCTATGGCTACACCTTC. This encodes CASSTEPTYGYTF.

V gene TRBV14 combines with J gene TRBJ2-7; TRBD2 aligns across 12 bases. V shed 4 bases, J shed 6 bases, and the junction held 19 bases outside the gene matches. Germline-derived CDR1 and CDR2 are SGHDN and FVKESK. The CDR3 runs to 19 residues. The CDR3 loop is CASSLATSGSNYGGVEQYF. The CDR3 nucleotides are TGTGCCAGCAGCCTCGCGACTAGCGGGAGTAATTATGGCGGAGTCGAGCAGTACTTC.